Detailed here is one T cell receptor (beta chain). This entry belongs to a study of T cell responses to AZD1222 COVID-19 vaccine. The CDR3 runs to 14 residues. Germline trimming cut 3 bases from V and 2 bases from J; bases unmatched to any gene: 3. CDR1 LNHDA and CDR2 SQIVND come from the germline V gene (reference sequence). Repertoires were generated with immunoSEQ multiplex PCR, while TCRdb's copy carries only in-frame clones and drops some. The repertoire includes about 140,000 clones, over 90% of them detected once, and more than 0.8% sits in the top ten. Sequenced here: peripheral blood, sampled on day 0 of MenACWY control vaccination. This clonotype originated in an adult in good health. The chain recombines TRBV19 with TRBJ1-1; the match to TRBD1 covers 7 bases. CDR3 in amino acids: CASSINRGNTEAFF. The CDR3 DNA sequence: TGTGCCAGTAGTATCAACAGGGGTAACACTGAAGCTTTCTTT.